Listed below are T cell receptor beta chains from one sample, sequenced in a study of identical twins. Using its own MiXCR run on the 5' RACE reads, TCRdb lists one record per CDR3 protein. Here the sample spans about 480,000 distinct CDR3 sequences, 11% to 15% being singletons. This sample was also put to use in a study of yellow fever vaccine responses in identical twins.

The sample comprised CD4+ T cells sorted from blood. These receptors were obtained from a woman aged 18-29 years in good health. CDR3s include the opening cysteine and the closing phenylalanine or tryptophan. The order of the fields is J gene, V gene, CDR3 protein.

j_gene: TRBJ2-3
v_gene: TRBV4-2
CDR3aa: CASSQELGQGGTDTQYF

j_gene: TRBJ2-1
v_gene: TRBV7-9
CDR3aa: CASSFGQGRNEQFF

j_gene: TRBJ1-6
v_gene: TRBV30
CDR3aa: CAWSRPGDSPLHF

j_gene: TRBJ2-7
v_gene: TRBV3-1
CDR3aa: CASSGQPNEQYF

j_gene: TRBJ2-1
v_gene: TRBV5-1
CDR3aa: CASSKHPPGYNEQFF

j_gene: TRBJ2-5
v_gene: TRBV12-3/TRBV12-4
CDR3aa: CASRGRGRETQYF

j_gene: TRBJ2-3
v_gene: TRBV13
CDR3aa: CASRKGGRTSGDTQYF

j_gene: TRBJ2-1
v_gene: TRBV6-2/TRBV6-3
CDR3aa: CASVSLAGDNEQFF

j_gene: TRBJ2-5
v_gene: TRBV18
CDR3aa: CASSPPSREETQYF

j_gene: TRBJ2-1
v_gene: TRBV5-4
CDR3aa: CASSTKTLAGGPWEFF

j_gene: TRBJ2-1
v_gene: TRBV7-6
CDR3aa: CASSLGYTNEQFF

j_gene: TRBJ1-1
v_gene: TRBV19
CDR3aa: CASNPSAVLNTEAFF

j_gene: TRBJ2-1
v_gene: TRBV4-3
CDR3aa: CASHRDSQGYEQFF

j_gene: TRBJ2-1
v_gene: TRBV2
CDR3aa: CASSVTSGGASEQFF

j_gene: TRBJ2-3
v_gene: TRBV12-3/TRBV12-4
CDR3aa: CASSLAKARDTQYF

j_gene: TRBJ2-3
v_gene: TRBV27
CDR3aa: CASSLLGVPDTQYF

j_gene: TRBJ1-6
v_gene: TRBV12-3/TRBV12-4
CDR3aa: CASTGSSYNSPLHF

j_gene: TRBJ2-7
v_gene: TRBV3-1
CDR3aa: CASSHMGDEQYF

j_gene: TRBJ2-4
v_gene: TRBV15
CDR3aa: CATSRGQGVAKNIQYF

j_gene: TRBJ1-1
v_gene: TRBV19
CDR3aa: CASSIGPANTEAFF

j_gene: TRBJ2-5
v_gene: TRBV9
CDR3aa: CASSVHTGQETQYF

j_gene: TRBJ2-7
v_gene: TRBV30
CDR3aa: CAWSMTVTYEQYF

j_gene: TRBJ2-7
v_gene: TRBV28
CDR3aa: CASSLSGPPYEQYF

j_gene: TRBJ1-4
v_gene: TRBV20-1
CDR3aa: CSASTRVNEKLFF

j_gene: TRBJ2-5
v_gene: TRBV12-3/TRBV12-4
CDR3aa: CASSWIGAEETQYF

j_gene: TRBJ2-1
v_gene: TRBV7-9
CDR3aa: CASREVTDNEQFF

j_gene: TRBJ2-2
v_gene: TRBV3-1
CDR3aa: CASSQGLGRAGELFF

j_gene: TRBJ2-5
v_gene: TRBV12-3/TRBV12-4
CDR3aa: CASSRQGLRETQYF

j_gene: TRBJ2-5
v_gene: TRBV5-1
CDR3aa: CASSLGLGGGETQYF

j_gene: TRBJ2-5
v_gene: TRBV20-1
CDR3aa: CSARVGQNQETQYF

j_gene: TRBJ2-5
v_gene: TRBV7-2
CDR3aa: CASTTDRRAYF

j_gene: TRBJ1-5
v_gene: TRBV7-8
CDR3aa: CASSFSDQPQHF

j_gene: TRBJ2-2
v_gene: TRBV5-1
CDR3aa: CASSSDRGSTGELFF

j_gene: TRBJ2-3
v_gene: TRBV29-1
CDR3aa: CSVGPRTDTQYF

j_gene: TRBJ1-3
v_gene: TRBV12-3/TRBV12-4
CDR3aa: CASGQGQFGNTIYF

j_gene: TRBJ2-1
v_gene: TRBV6-1
CDR3aa: CASSPGTGGREQFF

j_gene: TRBJ2-1
v_gene: TRBV5-1
CDR3aa: CASSLIAGGRGNEQFF

j_gene: TRBJ2-7
v_gene: TRBV28
CDR3aa: CASSSRFGEQYF

j_gene: TRBJ2-5
v_gene: TRBV4-3
CDR3aa: CASSQDRDQTQYF

j_gene: TRBJ2-1
v_gene: TRBV6-2/TRBV6-3
CDR3aa: CASRPPGQKAYNEQFF

j_gene: TRBJ1-1
v_gene: TRBV20-1
CDR3aa: CSAPGQPVNTEAFF

j_gene: TRBJ2-5
v_gene: TRBV20-1
CDR3aa: CSARYPAGQETQYF

j_gene: TRBJ2-6
v_gene: TRBV10-3
CDR3aa: CAITKGDAGANVLTF

j_gene: TRBJ2-3
v_gene: TRBV7-2
CDR3aa: CASSRDSSYTDTQYF

j_gene: TRBJ2-1
v_gene: TRBV7-6
CDR3aa: CASSLSARLAGASYNEQFF

j_gene: TRBJ2-1
v_gene: TRBV5-5
CDR3aa: CASSQTGAPPYNEQFF

j_gene: TRBJ2-7
v_gene: TRBV7-2
CDR3aa: CASSLRVGGESEQYF

j_gene: TRBJ2-3
v_gene: TRBV28
CDR3aa: CASKFRFTDTQYF

j_gene: TRBJ2-4
v_gene: TRBV20-1
CDR3aa: CSANSSPNRVYIQYF

j_gene: TRBJ2-7
v_gene: TRBV21-1
CDR3aa: CASSKANPGRGSYGQYF

j_gene: TRBJ1-4
v_gene: TRBV5-1
CDR3aa: CASSLVPGKDEKLFF

j_gene: TRBJ2-7
v_gene: TRBV6-1
CDR3aa: CASRSSGGLAYEQYF

j_gene: TRBJ2-1
v_gene: TRBV5-6
CDR3aa: CASRLGLAGINEQFF